This T cell receptor (beta chain) emerged from a study of cytomegalovirus exposure and HLA in healthy donors. This CDR3 comprises 17 residues. CDR1 GTSNPN and CDR2 SVGIG come from the germline V gene (reference sequence). Germline trimming cut 8 bases from V and 0 bases from J; bases unmatched to any gene: 10. Use of 60 Vbeta and 13 Jbeta primers characterized the PCR. The method was immunoSEQ multiplex PCR; TCRdb's version includes in-frame clones alone and lacks a portion of them. The sample shows 65,000 to 100,000 clones, roughly 80% of them seen only once. Sequencing input: PBMCs. The chain combines TRBV30 with TRBJ2-1; 13 nucleotides match TRBD2. This TCR came from a man aged 40-50 years in good health and CMV-seronegative. DNA of the CDR3: TGTGCCGGTACCGGGACTAGCGGGATAAGCTCCTACAATGAGCAGTTCTTC. Translation: CAGTGTSGISSYNEQFF. Supplemented by reference TRBV30 and TRBJ2-1, the full variable domain reads SQTIHQWPATLVQPVGSPLSLECTVEGTSNPNLYWYRQAAGRGLQLLFYSVGIGQISSEVPQNLSASRPQDRQFILSSKKLLLSDSGFYLCAGTGTSGISSYNEQFFGPGTRLTVL.